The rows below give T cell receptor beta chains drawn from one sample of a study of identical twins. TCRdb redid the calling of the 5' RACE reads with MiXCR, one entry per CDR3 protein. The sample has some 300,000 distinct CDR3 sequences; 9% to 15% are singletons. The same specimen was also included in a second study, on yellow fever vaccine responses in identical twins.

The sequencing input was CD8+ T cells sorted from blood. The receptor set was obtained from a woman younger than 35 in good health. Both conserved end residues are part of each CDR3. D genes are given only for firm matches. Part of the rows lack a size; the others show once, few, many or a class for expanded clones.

CDR3 DNA: TGTGCCAGCAGTGACAGCGGGACGGGGAACACCGGGGAGCTGTTTTTT
CDR3 protein: CASSDSGTGNTGELFF
clone size: .
V gene: TRBV6-4
D gene: TRBD2
J gene: TRBJ2-2

CDR3 DNA: TGTGCCAGCAGCCAAGATTTAGGGCTAGATGGCACAGATACGCAGTATTTT
CDR3 protein: CASSQDLGLDGTDTQYF
clone size: many
V gene: TRBV3-1
D gene: .
J gene: TRBJ2-3

CDR3 DNA: TGTGCCAGCAGCCCTCCATTAGACAGGGGCAGCTCCTACGAGCAGTACTTC
CDR3 protein: CASSPPLDRGSSYEQYF
clone size: .
V gene: TRBV7-9
D gene: TRBD1
J gene: TRBJ2-7

CDR3 DNA: TGTGCCAGCAGTGAAGGGTTAGCGGGAGTTCAAGAGCAGTACTTC
CDR3 protein: CASSEGLAGVQEQYF
clone size: .
V gene: TRBV2
D gene: TRBD2
J gene: TRBJ2-7

CDR3 DNA: TGTGCCAGCAGTTTTCTGAGCGGGAGGGCCCAGCGGGGGGAGCAGTTCTTC
CDR3 protein: CASSFLSGRAQRGEQFF
clone size: few
V gene: TRBV12-3/TRBV12-4
D gene: TRBD2
J gene: TRBJ2-1

CDR3 DNA: TGTGCCAGCACGTTCCGCACAGATACGCAGTATTTT
CDR3 protein: CASTFRTDTQYF
clone size: many
V gene: TRBV12-3/TRBV12-4
D gene: .
J gene: TRBJ2-3

CDR3 DNA: TGTGCCACCAGTGAAGCAGGTAGCGTAGATACGCAGTATTTT
CDR3 protein: CATSEAGSVDTQYF
clone size: .
V gene: TRBV24-1
D gene: .
J gene: TRBJ2-3

CDR3 DNA: TGTGCCAGCAGCTTAGACGGGACTAGGAGGGCAGATACGCAGTATTTT
CDR3 protein: CASSLDGTRRADTQYF
clone size: few
V gene: TRBV11-2
D gene: TRBD2
J gene: TRBJ2-3

CDR3 DNA: TGTGCCACCACGGACCGCCCTCTAGAGCAGTTCTTC
CDR3 protein: CATTDRPLEQFF
clone size: .
V gene: TRBV12-3/TRBV12-4
D gene: .
J gene: TRBJ2-1

CDR3 DNA: TGTGCCAGTAGAGACCTAAGGAATAGCAATCAGCCCCAGCATTTT
CDR3 protein: CASRDLRNSNQPQHF
clone size: .
V gene: TRBV19
D gene: .
J gene: TRBJ1-5

CDR3 DNA: TGTGCCAGCAGTGAAGCGCTGGGAAACACCGGGGAGCTGTTTTTT
CDR3 protein: CASSEALGNTGELFF
clone size: few
V gene: TRBV6-1
D gene: .
J gene: TRBJ2-2

CDR3 DNA: TGTGCCAGCAGTGAATTTCTCGACTTCCAAGAGACCCAGTACTTC
CDR3 protein: CASSEFLDFQETQYF
clone size: .
V gene: TRBV2
D gene: .
J gene: TRBJ2-5

CDR3 DNA: TGTGCCAGCAGCCCCTCAGGGAGCCCTGAAGCTTTCTTT
CDR3 protein: CASSPSGSPEAFF
clone size: few
V gene: TRBV28
D gene: .
J gene: TRBJ1-1

CDR3 DNA: TGTGCCAGCAGCCAAGATGTCGGGACACTGAATGAAAAACTGTTTTTT
CDR3 protein: CASSQDVGTLNEKLFF
clone size: few
V gene: TRBV3-1
D gene: .
J gene: TRBJ1-4

CDR3 DNA: TGCGCCAGCAGCCAAGTATCGGAGAGGGGGGAGACCCAGTACTTC
CDR3 protein: CASSQVSERGETQYF
clone size: few
V gene: TRBV4-1
D gene: .
J gene: TRBJ2-5

CDR3 DNA: TGCGCCAGCAGCCCATTCAGGGGCATGAACACTGAAGCTTTCTTT
CDR3 protein: CASSPFRGMNTEAFF
clone size: many
V gene: TRBV4-1
D gene: .
J gene: TRBJ1-1

CDR3 DNA: TGCAGTGCTCCTCCGGTCGGGTCCGGGGAGCTGTTTTTT
CDR3 protein: CSAPPVGSGELFF
clone size: few
V gene: TRBV20-1
D gene: .
J gene: TRBJ2-2

CDR3 DNA: TGCGCCAGCAGCGTCGATTCAAAGATCGGCACAGATACGCAGTATTTT
CDR3 protein: CASSVDSKIGTDTQYF
clone size: .
V gene: TRBV10-1
D gene: .
J gene: TRBJ2-3

CDR3 DNA: TGCAGCGTATCAAAGGGACTAGCGGACTACAATGAGCAGTTCTTC
CDR3 protein: CSVSKGLADYNEQFF
clone size: many
V gene: TRBV29-1
D gene: TRBD2
J gene: TRBJ2-1

CDR3 DNA: TGTGCCAGCACCCCCGCAGGGGCCTACGAGCAGTACTTC
CDR3 protein: CASTPAGAYEQYF
clone size: .
V gene: TRBV2
D gene: .
J gene: TRBJ2-7

CDR3 DNA: TGTGCCAGCAGCTTGAACCCAAGGGTGCGATATGGCTACACCTTC
CDR3 protein: CASSLNPRVRYGYTF
clone size: few
V gene: TRBV5-6
D gene: .
J gene: TRBJ1-2

CDR3 DNA: TGTGCCTGTCAAGAGGGACTAGCGGGGGGCAATGAGCAGTTCTTC
CDR3 protein: CACQEGLAGGNEQFF
clone size: .
V gene: TRBV2
D gene: TRBD2
J gene: TRBJ2-1

CDR3 DNA: TGCGCCAGCAGCTACCCAGAGGGACTAGAGAGCTCCTACAATGAGCAGTTCTTC
CDR3 protein: CASSYPEGLESSYNEQFF
clone size: many
V gene: TRBV5-1
D gene: TRBD2
J gene: TRBJ2-1

CDR3 DNA: TGTGCCAGCAGTGACTCGAAGACAAAAAATCAGCCCCAGCATTTT
CDR3 protein: CASSDSKTKNQPQHF
clone size: .
V gene: TRBV6-4
D gene: .
J gene: TRBJ1-5

CDR3 DNA: TGCGCCAGCAGCCAAGAAACAACTAGCGGGAACAAAAACATTCAGTACTTC
CDR3 protein: CASSQETTSGNKNIQYF
clone size: few
V gene: TRBV4-1
D gene: TRBD2
J gene: TRBJ2-4

CDR3 DNA: TGTGCCACCAGCAACGGGGGGATGAACACTGAAGCTTTCTTT
CDR3 protein: CATSNGGMNTEAFF
clone size: .
V gene: TRBV15
D gene: .
J gene: TRBJ1-1

CDR3 DNA: TGTGCCAGCAGCTTGGTTAGGTGGCATGAGCAGTTCTTC
CDR3 protein: CASSLVRWHEQFF
clone size: few
V gene: TRBV5-8
D gene: .
J gene: TRBJ2-1

CDR3 DNA: TGTGCCAGCAGCGTAGGGACAGAAAACATTCAGTACTTC
CDR3 protein: CASSVGTENIQYF
clone size: few
V gene: TRBV12-3/TRBV12-4
D gene: TRBD1
J gene: TRBJ2-4

CDR3 DNA: TGCGCCAGCAGCATCCGACAGGGGGACACTGAAGCTTTCTTT
CDR3 protein: CASSIRQGDTEAFF
clone size: .
V gene: TRBV5-1
D gene: TRBD1
J gene: TRBJ1-1

CDR3 DNA: TGTGCCAGCAGGACAGGGGGCTATGCTTTCTTT
CDR3 protein: CASRTGGYAFF
clone size: .
V gene: TRBV6-5
D gene: TRBD1
J gene: TRBJ1-1

CDR3 DNA: TGCGCCAGCAGTGAAAGGCGGACTAAAGATACGCAGTATTTT
CDR3 protein: CASSERRTKDTQYF
clone size: .
V gene: TRBV10-2
D gene: .
J gene: TRBJ2-3

CDR3 DNA: TGTGCCAGCACCCATGGGACCGCAAAAGAGACCCAGTACTTC
CDR3 protein: CASTHGTAKETQYF
clone size: few
V gene: TRBV7-6
D gene: .
J gene: TRBJ2-5

CDR3 DNA: TGTGCCAGCAGTGACATGGCGGGGGGTAACAATGAGCAGTTCTTC
CDR3 protein: CASSDMAGGNNEQFF
clone size: .
V gene: TRBV6-4
D gene: TRBD2
J gene: TRBJ2-1

CDR3 DNA: TGCAGTGCCACCCCAGTGGCCGGGGAGCTGTTTTTT
CDR3 protein: CSATPVAGELFF
clone size: many
V gene: TRBV20-1
D gene: .
J gene: TRBJ2-2

CDR3 DNA: TGCAGCGTTGAAGGATTGCGGGGGGACAATGAGCAGTTCTTC
CDR3 protein: CSVEGLRGDNEQFF
clone size: .
V gene: TRBV29-1
D gene: TRBD2
J gene: TRBJ2-1

CDR3 DNA: TGCAGCGCTGGACGGGACATCAAAGCGAATTCACCCCTCCACTTT
CDR3 protein: CSAGRDIKANSPLHF
clone size: .
V gene: TRBV29-1
D gene: .
J gene: TRBJ1-6

CDR3 DNA: TGCAGTGCTAGAAGGGCTAGCGGTATCACAGATACGCAGTATTTT
CDR3 protein: CSARRASGITDTQYF
clone size: few
V gene: TRBV20-1
D gene: TRBD2
J gene: TRBJ2-3